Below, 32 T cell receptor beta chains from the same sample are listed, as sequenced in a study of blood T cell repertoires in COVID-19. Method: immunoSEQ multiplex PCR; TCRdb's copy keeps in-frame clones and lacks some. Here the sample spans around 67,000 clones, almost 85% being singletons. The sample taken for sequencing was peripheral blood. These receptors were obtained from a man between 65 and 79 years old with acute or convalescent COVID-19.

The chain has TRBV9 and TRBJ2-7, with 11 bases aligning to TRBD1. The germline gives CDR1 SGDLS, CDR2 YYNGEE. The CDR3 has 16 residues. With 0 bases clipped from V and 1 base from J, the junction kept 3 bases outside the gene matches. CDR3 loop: CASSVGDRGSSYEQYF. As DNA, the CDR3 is TGTGCCAGCAGCGTAGGGGACAGGGGGTCTTCCTACGAGCAGTACTTC.

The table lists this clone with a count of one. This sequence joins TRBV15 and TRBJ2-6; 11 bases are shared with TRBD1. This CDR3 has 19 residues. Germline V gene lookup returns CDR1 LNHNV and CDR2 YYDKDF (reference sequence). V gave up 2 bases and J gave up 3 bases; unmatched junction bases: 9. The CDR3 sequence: CATSRPPGQGAHGANVLTF. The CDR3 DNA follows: TGTGCCACCAGCAGACCTCCAGGACAGGGGGCGCATGGGGCCAACGTCCTGACTTTC.

CDR3: CASSSREGRNEQFF. As DNA, the CDR3 is TGCGCCAGCAGCTCTCGGGAGGGCCGGAATGAGCAGTTCTTC. The chain recombines TRBV5-1 with TRBJ2-1; 8 bases align to TRBD2. The CDR3 extends over 14 amino acids. Germline V gene sequence: CDR1 SGHRS, CDR2 YFSETQ. The trim removed 3 bases at V and 7 bases at J, leaving 6 bases unmatched.

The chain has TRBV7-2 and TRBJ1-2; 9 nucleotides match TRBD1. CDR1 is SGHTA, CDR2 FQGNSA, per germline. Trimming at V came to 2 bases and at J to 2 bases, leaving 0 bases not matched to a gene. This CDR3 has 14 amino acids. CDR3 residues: CASSLTGGNYGYTF. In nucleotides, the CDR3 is TGTGCCAGCAGCTTAACAGGGGGCAACTATGGCTACACCTTC.

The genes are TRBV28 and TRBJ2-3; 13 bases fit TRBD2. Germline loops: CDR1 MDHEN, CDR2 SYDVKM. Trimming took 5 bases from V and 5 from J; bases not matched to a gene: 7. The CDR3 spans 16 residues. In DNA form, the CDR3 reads TGTGCCAGCAGTCCCGGGACTAGCGGGAATGTAGATACGCAGTATTTT. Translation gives CASSPGTSGNVDTQYF.

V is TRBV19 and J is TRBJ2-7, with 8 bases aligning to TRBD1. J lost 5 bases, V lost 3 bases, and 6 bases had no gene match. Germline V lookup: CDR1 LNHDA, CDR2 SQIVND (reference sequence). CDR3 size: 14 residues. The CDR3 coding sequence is TGTGCCAGTAGTATGAGGACAGGGATGGACGAGCAGTACTTC. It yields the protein CASSMRTGMDEQYF.

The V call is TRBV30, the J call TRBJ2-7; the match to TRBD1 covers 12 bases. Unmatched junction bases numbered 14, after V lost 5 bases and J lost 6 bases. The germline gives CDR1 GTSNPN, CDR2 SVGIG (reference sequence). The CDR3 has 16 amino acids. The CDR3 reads CAWGASGTGGIGEQYF. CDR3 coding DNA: TGTGCCTGGGGAGCGAGCGGGACAGGGGGCATCGGCGAGCAGTACTTC.

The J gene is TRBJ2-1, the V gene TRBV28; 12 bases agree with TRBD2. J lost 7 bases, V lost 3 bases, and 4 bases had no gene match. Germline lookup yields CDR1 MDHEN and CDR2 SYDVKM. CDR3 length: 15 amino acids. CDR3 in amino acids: CASSFETSGRNEQFF. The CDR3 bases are TGTGCCAGCAGTTTTGAGACTAGCGGGAGAAATGAGCAGTTCTTC.

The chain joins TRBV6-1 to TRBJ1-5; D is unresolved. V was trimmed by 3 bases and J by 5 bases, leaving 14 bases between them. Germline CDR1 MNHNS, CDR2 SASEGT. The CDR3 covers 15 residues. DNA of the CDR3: TGTGCCAGCAGTGAGGCCGGGTTGGATTATCAGCCCCAGCATTTT. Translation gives CASSEAGLDYQPQHF.

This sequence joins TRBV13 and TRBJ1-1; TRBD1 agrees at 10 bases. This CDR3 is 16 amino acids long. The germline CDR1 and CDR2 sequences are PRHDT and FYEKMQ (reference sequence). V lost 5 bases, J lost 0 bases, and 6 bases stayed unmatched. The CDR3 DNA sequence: TGTGCCAGCAGCCCCGGGACAGGGGTTATGAACACTGAAGCTTTCTTT. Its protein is CASSPGTGVMNTEAFF.

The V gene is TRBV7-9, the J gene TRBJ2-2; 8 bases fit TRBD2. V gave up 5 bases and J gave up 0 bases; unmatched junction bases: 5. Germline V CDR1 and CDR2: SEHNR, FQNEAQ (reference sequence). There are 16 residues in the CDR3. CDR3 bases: TGTGCCAGCAGCCCTCCCGGGAGGGCGAACACCGGGGAGCTGTTTTTT. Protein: CASSPPGRANTGELFF.

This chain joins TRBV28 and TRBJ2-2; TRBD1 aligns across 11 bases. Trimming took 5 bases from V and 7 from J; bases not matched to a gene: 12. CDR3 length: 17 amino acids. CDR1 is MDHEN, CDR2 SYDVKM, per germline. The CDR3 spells CASSPWGGQGAIGELFF. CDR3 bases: TGTGCCAGCAGTCCCTGGGGAGGACAGGGGGCAATCGGGGAGCTGTTTTTT.

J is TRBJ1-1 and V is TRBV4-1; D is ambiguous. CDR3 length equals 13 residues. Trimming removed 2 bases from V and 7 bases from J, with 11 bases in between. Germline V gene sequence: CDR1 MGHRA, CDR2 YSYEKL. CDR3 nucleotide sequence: TGCGCCAGCAGCCAACAGTCCCGATTTGAAGCTTTCTTT. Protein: CASSQQSRFEAFF.

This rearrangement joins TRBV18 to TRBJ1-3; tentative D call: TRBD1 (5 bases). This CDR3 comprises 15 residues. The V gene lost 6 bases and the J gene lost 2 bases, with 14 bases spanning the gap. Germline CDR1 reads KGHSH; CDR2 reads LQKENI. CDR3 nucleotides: TGTGCCAGCTCCAGGGTGCCTCCACCTGGAAACACCATATATTTT. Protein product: CASSRVPPPGNTIYF.

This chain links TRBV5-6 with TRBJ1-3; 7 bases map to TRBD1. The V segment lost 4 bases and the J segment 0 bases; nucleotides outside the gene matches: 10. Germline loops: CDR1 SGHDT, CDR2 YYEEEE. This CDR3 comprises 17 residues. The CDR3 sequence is CASSPMTGTSSGNTIYF. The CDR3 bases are TGTGCCAGCAGCCCTATGACAGGGACCAGCTCTGGAAACACCATATATTTT.

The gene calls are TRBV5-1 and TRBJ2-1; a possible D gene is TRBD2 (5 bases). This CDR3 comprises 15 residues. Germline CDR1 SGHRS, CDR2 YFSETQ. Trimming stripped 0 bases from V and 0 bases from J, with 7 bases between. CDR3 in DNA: TGCGCCAGCAGCTTGGAGGGAGACTCCTACAATGAGCAGTTCTTC. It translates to CASSLEGDSYNEQFF.

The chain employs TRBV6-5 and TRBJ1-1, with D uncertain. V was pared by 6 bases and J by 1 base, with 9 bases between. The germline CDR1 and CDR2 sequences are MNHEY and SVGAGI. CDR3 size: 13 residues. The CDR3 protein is CASSATGNTEAFF. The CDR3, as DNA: TGTGCCAGCAGCGCCACGGGGAACACTGAAGCTTTCTTT.

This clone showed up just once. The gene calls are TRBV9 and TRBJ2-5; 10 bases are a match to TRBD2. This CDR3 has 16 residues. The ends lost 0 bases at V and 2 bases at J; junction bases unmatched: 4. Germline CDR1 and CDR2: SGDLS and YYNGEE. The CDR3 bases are TGTGCCAGCAGCGTAGACCCAGCGGGAGGGCAAGAGACCCAGTACTTC. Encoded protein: CASSVDPAGGQETQYF. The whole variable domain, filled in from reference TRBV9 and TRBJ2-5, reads DSGVTQTPKHLITATGQRVTLRCSPRSGDLSVYWYQQSLDQGLQFLIQYYNGEERAKGNILERFSAQQFPDLHSELNLSSLELGDSALYFCASSVDPAGGQETQYFGPGTRLLVL.

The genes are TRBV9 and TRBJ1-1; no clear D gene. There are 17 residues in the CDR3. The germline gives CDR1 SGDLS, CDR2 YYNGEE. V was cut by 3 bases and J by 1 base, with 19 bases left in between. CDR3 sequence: CASSAPSGLWGNTEAFF. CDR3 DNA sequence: TGTGCCAGCAGCGCCCCATCGGGGTTGTGGGGGAACACTGAAGCTTTCTTT.

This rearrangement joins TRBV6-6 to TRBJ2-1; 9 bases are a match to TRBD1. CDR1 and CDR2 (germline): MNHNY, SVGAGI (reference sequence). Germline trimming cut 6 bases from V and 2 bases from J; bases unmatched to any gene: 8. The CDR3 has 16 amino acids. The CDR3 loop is CASRPPGQGTYNEQFF. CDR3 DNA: TGTGCCAGCAGACCCCCGGGACAGGGAACCTACAATGAGCAGTTCTTC.

The CDR3 protein is CASSLQQGLPNTEAFF. In DNA form, the CDR3 reads TGTGCCAGCAGCTTGCAACAGGGGCTACCGAACACTGAAGCTTTCTTT. The V gene is TRBV7-2, the J gene TRBJ1-1; 7 nucleotides agree with TRBD1. Trimming cost V 3 bases and J 1 base; bases outside gene matches: 8. The CDR3 is made up of 16 amino acids. Germline CDR1 reads SGHTA; CDR2 reads FQGNSA.

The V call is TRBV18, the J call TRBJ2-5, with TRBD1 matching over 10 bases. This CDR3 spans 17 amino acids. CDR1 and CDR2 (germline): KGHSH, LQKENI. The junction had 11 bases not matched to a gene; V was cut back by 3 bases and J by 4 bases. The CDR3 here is CASSPGQWDRGLETQYF. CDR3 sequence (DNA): TGTGCCAGCTCACCTGGTCAGTGGGACAGGGGATTAGAGACCCAGTACTTC. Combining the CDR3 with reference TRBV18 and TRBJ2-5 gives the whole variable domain NAGVMQNPRHLVRRRGQEARLRCSPMKGHSHVYWYRQLPEEGLKFMVYLQKENIIDESGMPKERFSAEFPKEGPSILRIQQVVRGDSAAYFCASSPGQWDRGLETQYFGPGTRLLVL.

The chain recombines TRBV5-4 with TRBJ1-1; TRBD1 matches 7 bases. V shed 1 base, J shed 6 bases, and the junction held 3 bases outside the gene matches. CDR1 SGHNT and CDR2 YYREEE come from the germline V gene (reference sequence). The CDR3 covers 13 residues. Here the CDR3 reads CASSLQGGSEAFF. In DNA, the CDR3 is TGTGCCAGCAGCTTGCAAGGGGGCTCTGAAGCTTTCTTT.

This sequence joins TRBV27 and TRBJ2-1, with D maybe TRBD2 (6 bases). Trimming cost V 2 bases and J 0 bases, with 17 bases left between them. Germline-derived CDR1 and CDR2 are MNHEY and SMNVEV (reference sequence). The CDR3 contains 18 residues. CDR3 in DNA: TGTGCCAGCAGTTTAATCAGTCCTGCGGGAAGCTCCTACAATGAGCAGTTCTTC. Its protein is CASSLISPAGSSYNEQFF.

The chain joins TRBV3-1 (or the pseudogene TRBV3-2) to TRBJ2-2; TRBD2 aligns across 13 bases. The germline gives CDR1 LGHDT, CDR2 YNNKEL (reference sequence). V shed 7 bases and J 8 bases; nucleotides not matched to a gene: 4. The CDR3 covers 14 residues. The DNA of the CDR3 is TGTGCCAGCACCCTGACTAGCGGGAGGGGGGAGCTGTTTTTT. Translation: CASTLTSGRGELFF.

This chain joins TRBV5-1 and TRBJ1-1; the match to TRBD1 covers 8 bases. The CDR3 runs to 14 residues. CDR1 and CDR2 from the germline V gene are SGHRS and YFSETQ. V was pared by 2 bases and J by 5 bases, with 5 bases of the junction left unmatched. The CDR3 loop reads CASSFQGAGTEAFF. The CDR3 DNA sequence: TGCGCCAGCAGCTTTCAGGGGGCGGGAACTGAAGCTTTCTTT.

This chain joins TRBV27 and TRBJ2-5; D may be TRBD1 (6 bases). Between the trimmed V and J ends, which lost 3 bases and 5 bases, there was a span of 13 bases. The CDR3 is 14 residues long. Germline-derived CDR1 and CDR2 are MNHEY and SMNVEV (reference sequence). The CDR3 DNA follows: TGTGCCAGCAGTTTCTCCCAGGGGAAGGAGACCCAGTACTTC. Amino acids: CASSFSQGKETQYF.

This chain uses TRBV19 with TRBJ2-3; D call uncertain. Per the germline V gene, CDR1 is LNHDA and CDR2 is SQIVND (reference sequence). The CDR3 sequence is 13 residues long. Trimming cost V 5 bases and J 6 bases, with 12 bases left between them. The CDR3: CASSQGSGDTQYF. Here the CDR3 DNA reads TGTGCCAGTAGTCAAGGTTCCGGGGATACGCAGTATTTT.

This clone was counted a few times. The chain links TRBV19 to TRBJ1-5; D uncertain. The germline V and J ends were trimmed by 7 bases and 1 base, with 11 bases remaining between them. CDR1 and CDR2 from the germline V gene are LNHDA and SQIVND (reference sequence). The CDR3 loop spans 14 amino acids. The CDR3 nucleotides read TGTGCCAGTACCCTAGACGGGAGCAATCAGCCCCAGCATTTT. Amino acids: CASTLDGSNQPQHF.

In DNA form, the CDR3 reads TGTGCCAGCAGTTCAACCCCAGGGGGAGGCAATCAGCCCCAGCATTTT. Translated, it gives CASSSTPGGGNQPQHF. The chain carries TRBV27 and TRBJ1-5, with 7 bases lining up with TRBD1. The CDR3 runs 16 residues. Per germline, CDR1 MNHEY and CDR2 SMNVEV (reference sequence). After removal of 4 bases from V and 2 bases from J, the junction contained 8 bases not matched to a gene.

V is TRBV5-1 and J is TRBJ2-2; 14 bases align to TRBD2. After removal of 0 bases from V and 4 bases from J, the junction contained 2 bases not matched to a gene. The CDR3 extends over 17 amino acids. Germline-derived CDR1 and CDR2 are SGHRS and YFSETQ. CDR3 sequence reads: CASSLEGLAGVTGELFF. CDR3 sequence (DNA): TGCGCCAGCAGCTTGGAGGGACTAGCGGGAGTCACCGGGGAGCTGTTTTTT. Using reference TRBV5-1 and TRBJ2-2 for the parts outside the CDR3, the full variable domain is KAGVTQTPRYLIKTRGQQVTLSCSPISGHRSVSWYQQTPGQGLQFLFEYFSETQRNKGNFPGRFSGRQFSNSRSEMNVSTLELGDSALYLCASSLEGLAGVTGELFFGEGSRLTVL.

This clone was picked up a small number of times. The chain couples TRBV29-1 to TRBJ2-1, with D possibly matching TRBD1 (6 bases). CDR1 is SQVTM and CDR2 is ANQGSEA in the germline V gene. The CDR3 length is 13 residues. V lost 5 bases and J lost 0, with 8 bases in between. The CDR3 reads CSVWTVSYNEQFF. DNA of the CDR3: TGCAGCGTTTGGACAGTCTCCTACAATGAGCAGTTCTTC.